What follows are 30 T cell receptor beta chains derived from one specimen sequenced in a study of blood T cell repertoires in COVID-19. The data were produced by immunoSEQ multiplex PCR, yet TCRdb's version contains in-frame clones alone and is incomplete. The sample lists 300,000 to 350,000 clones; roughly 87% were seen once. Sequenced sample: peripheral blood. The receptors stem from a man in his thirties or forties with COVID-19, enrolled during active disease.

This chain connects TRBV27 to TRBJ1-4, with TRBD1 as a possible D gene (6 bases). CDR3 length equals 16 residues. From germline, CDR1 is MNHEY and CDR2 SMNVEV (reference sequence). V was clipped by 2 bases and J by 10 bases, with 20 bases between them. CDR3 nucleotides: TGTGCCAGCAGTTTAGTAAGCGGGACAAGTGTGGGAAAACTGTTTTTT. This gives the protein CASSLVSGTSVGKLFF.

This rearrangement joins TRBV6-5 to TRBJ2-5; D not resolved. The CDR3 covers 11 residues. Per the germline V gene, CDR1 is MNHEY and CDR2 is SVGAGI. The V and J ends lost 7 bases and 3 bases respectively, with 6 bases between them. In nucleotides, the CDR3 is TGTGCCAGCAACACCGAAGAGACCCAGTACTTC. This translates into CASNTEETQYF.

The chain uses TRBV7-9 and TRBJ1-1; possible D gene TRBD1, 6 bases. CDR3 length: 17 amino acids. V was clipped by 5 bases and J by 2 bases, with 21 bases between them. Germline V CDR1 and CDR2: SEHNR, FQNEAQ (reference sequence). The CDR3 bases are TGTGCCAGCAGCCACCCGTGGGGGCGATTCGACAACACTGAAGCTTTCTTT. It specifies CASSHPWGRFDNTEAFF.

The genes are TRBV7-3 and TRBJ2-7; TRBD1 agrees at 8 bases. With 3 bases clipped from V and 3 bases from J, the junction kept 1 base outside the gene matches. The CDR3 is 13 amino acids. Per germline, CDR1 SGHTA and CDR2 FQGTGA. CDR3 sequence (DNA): TGTGCCAGCAGCTTTGACAGGGGCTACGAGCAGTACTTC. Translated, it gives CASSFDRGYEQYF.

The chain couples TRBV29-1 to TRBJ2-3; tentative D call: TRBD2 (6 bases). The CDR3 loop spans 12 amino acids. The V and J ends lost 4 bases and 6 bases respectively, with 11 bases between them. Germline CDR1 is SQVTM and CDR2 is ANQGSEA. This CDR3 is CSVAGVDDTQYF. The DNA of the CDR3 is TGCAGCGTTGCGGGGGTCGACGATACGCAGTATTTT.

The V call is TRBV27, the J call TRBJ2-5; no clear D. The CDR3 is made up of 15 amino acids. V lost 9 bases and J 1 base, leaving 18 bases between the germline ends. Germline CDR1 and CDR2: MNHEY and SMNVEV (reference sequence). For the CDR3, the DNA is TGTGCCAGTACCGTGGAGCCAAAGTCCCAAGAGACCCAGTACTTC. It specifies CASTVEPKSQETQYF.

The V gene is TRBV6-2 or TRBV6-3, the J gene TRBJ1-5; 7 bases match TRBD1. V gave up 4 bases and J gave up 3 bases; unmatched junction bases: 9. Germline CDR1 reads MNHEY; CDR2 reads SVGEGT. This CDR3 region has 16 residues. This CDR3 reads CASSWRTGPSNQPQHF. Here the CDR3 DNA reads TGTGCCAGCAGTTGGAGGACAGGACCCTCCAATCAGCCCCAGCATTTT.

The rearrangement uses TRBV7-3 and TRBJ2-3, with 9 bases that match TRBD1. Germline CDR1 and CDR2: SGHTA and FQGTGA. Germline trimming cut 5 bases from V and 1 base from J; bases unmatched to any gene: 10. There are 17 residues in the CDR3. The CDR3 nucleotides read TGTGCCAGCAGCCCGAGCGGACAGGGGTGGGGCACAGATACGCAGTATTTT. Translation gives CASSPSGQGWGTDTQYF.

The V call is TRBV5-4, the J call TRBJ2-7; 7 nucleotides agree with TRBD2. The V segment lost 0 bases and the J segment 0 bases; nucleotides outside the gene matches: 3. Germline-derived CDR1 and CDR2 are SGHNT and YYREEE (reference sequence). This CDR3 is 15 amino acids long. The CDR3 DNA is TGTGCCAGCAGCTTGGGTGCTAGCGGCTCCTACGAGCAGTACTTC. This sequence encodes CASSLGASGSYEQYF.

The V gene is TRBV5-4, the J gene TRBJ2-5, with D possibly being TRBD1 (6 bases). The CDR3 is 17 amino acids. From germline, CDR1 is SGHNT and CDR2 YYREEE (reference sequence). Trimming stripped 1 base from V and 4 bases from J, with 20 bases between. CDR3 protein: CASSLFYGGLARETQYF. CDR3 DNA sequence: TGTGCCAGCAGCTTGTTTTATGGGGGCCTTGCTCGAGAGACCCAGTACTTC.

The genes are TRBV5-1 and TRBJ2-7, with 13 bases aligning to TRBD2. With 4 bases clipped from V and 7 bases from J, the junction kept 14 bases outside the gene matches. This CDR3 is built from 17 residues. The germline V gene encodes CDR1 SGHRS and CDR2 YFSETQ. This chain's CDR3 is CASSITSGGAPLWEQYF. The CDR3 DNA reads TGCGCCAGCAGCATTACTAGCGGGGGGGCCCCTCTGTGGGAGCAGTACTTC.

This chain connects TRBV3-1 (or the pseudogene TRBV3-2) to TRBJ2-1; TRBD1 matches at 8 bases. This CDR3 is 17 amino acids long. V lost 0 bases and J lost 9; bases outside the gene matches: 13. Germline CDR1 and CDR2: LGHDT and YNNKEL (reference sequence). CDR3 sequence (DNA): TGTGCCAGCAGCCAAGATATTTTGCAGGGGGCTGGGGGTGAGCAGTTCTTC. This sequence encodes CASSQDILQGAGGEQFF.

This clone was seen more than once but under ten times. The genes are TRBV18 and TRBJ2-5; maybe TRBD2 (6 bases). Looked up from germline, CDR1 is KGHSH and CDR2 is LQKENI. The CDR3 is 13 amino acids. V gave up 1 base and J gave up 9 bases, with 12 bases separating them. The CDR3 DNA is TGTGCCAGCTCACCACGACTAGATATCGCCCAGTACTTC. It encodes CASSPRLDIAQYF.

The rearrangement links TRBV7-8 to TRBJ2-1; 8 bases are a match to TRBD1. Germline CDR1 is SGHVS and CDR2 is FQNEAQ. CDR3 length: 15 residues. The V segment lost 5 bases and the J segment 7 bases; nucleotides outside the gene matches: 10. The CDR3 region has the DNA TGTGCCAGCAGCCTAGAGTGGACAGGGTTGAATGAGCAGTTCTTC. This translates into CASSLEWTGLNEQFF. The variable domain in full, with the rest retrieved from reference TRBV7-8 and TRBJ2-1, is GAGVSQSPRYKVAKRGQDVALRCDPISGHVSLFWYQQALGQGPEFLTYFQNEAQLDKSGLPSDRFFAERPEGSVSTLKIQRTQQEDSAVYLCASSLEWTGLNEQFFGPGTRLTVL.

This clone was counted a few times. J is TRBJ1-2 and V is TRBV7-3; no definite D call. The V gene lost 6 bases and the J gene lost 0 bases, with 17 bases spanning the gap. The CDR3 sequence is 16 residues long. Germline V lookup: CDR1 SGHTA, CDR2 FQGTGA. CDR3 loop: CASSPGLGLANYGYTF. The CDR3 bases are TGTGCCAGCAGTCCCGGACTGGGTTTAGCTAACTATGGCTACACCTTC.

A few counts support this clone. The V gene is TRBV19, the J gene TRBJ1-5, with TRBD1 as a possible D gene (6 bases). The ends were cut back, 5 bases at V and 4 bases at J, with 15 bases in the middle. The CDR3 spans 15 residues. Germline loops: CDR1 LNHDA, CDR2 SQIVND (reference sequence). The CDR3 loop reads CASSSGTRANQPQHF. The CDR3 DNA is TGTGCCAGTAGTTCCGGGACAAGGGCAAATCAGCCCCAGCATTTT.

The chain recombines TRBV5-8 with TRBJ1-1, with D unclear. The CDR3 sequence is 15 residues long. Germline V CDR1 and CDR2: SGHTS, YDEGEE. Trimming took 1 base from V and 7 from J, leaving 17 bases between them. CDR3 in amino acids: CASSLRLRVFGEAFF. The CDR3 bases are TGTGCCAGCAGCTTGAGATTACGGGTCTTCGGTGAAGCTTTCTTT.

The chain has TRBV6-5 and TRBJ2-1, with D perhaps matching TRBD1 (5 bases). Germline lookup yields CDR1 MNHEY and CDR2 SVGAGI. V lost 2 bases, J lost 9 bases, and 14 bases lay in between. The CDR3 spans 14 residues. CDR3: CASSYPRREGEQFF. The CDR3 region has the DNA TGTGCCAGCAGTTACCCCCGCAGGGAAGGTGAGCAGTTCTTC.

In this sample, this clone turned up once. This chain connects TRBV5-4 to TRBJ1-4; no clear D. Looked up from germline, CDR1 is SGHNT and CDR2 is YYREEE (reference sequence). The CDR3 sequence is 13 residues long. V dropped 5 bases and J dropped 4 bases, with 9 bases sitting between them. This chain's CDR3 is CASRQYNNEKLFF. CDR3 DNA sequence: TGTGCCAGCAGACAGTATAATAATGAAAAACTGTTTTTT. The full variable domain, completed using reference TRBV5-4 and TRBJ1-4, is ETGVTQSPTHLIKTRGQQVTLRCSSQSGHNTVSWYQQALGQGPQFIFQYYREEENGRGNFPPRFSGLQFPNYSSELNVNALELDDSALYLCASRQYNNEKLFFGSGTQLSVL.

For the CDR3, the DNA is TGTGCCAGCAGTTTAGCGGGAGCATCCTACAATGAGCAGTTCTTC. Protein product: CASSLAGASYNEQFF. V is TRBV27 and J is TRBJ2-1, with TRBD2 matching over 7 bases. V shed 2 bases and J 1 base; nucleotides not matched to a gene: 2. From germline, CDR1 is MNHEY and CDR2 SMNVEV (reference sequence). The CDR3 sequence is 15 residues long.

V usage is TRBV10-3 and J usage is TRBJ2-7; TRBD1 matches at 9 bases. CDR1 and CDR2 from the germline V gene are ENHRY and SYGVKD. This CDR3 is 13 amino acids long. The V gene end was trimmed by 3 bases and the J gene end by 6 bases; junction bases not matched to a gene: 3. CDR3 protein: CAISEGTGIEQYF. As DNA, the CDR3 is TGTGCCATCAGTGAAGGGACAGGGATCGAGCAGTACTTC.

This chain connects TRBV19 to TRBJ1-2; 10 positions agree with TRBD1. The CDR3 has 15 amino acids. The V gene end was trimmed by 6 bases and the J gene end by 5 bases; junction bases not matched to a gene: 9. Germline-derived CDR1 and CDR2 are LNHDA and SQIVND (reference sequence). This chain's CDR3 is CASSQGTGARYGYTF. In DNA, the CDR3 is TGTGCCAGTAGCCAAGGGACAGGGGCGCGGTATGGCTACACCTTC.

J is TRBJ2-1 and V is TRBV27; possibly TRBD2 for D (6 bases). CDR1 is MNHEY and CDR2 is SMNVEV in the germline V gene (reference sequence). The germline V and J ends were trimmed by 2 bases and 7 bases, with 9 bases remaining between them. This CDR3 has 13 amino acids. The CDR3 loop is CASSLLGGNEQFF. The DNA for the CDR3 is TGTGCCAGCAGTTTACTTGGGGGGAATGAGCAGTTCTTC.

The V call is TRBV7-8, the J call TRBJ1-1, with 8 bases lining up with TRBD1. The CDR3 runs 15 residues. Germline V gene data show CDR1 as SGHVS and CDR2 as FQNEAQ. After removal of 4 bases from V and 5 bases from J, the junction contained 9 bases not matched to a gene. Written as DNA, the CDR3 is TGTGCCAGCAGCTATATGACAGGGGCCTGGACTGAAGCTTTCTTT. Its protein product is CASSYMTGAWTEAFF.

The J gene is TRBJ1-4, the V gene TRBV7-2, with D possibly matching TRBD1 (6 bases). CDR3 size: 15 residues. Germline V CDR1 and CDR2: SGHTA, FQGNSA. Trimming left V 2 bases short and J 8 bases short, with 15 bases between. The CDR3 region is CASSLLQGFTEKLFF. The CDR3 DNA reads TGTGCCAGCAGCTTACTACAGGGCTTCACGGAAAAACTGTTTTTT.

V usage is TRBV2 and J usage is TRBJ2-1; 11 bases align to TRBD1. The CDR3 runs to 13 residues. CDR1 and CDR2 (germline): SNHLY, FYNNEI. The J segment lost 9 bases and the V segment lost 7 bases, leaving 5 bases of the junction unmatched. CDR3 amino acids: CASTRDRGGEQFF. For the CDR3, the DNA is TGTGCCAGCACTAGGGACAGGGGGGGTGAGCAGTTCTTC. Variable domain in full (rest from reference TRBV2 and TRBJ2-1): EPEVTQTPSHQVTQMGQEVILRCVPISNHLYFYWYRQILGQKVEFLVSFYNNEISEKSEIFDDQFSVERPDGSNFTLKIRSTKLEDSAMYFCASTRDRGGEQFFGPGTRLTVL.

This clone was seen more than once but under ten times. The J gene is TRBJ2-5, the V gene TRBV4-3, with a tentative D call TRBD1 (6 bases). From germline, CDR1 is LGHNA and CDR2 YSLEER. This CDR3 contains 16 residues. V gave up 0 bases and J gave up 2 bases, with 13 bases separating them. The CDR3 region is CASSQDLQGGQETQYF. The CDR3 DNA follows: TGCGCCAGCAGCCAAGATTTACAGGGTGGTCAAGAGACCCAGTACTTC.

The CDR3 sequence is CASSLYRGTEAFF. In DNA, the CDR3 is TGCGCCAGCAGCCTTTACCGGGGGACTGAAGCTTTCTTT. This chain uses TRBV4-3 with TRBJ1-1, with D possibly matching TRBD1 (5 bases). This CDR3 has 13 residues. Per the germline V gene, CDR1 is LGHNA and CDR2 is YSLEER. Trimming shortened V by 4 bases and J by 5 bases, and 11 bases separated the two germline ends.

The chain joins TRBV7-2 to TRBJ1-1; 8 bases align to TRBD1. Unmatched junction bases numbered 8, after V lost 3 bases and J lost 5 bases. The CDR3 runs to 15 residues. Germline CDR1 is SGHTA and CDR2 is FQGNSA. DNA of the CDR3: TGTGCCAGCAGCTTCCTAGCAGGGGGCAATACTGAAGCTTTCTTT. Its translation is CASSFLAGGNTEAFF.

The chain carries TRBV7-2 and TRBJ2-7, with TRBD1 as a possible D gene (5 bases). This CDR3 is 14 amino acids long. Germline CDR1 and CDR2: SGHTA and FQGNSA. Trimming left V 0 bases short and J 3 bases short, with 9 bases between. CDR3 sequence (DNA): TGTGCCAGCAGCTTAGCGCAGGGATACTACGAGCAGTACTTC. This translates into CASSLAQGYYEQYF.